Listed here are 23 T cell receptor beta chains from one sample, sequenced in a study of CD8+ T cells in alopecia areata. A sort of pooled cutaneous lymph node cells used CD4, CD8alpha, NKG2D, NKG2ACE and other stains. Investigators isolated RNA and reverse transcribed it into cDNA to act as the sequencing template. Assay: immunoSEQ multiplex PCR; the TCRdb copy retains only in-frame clones and omits some. The sample shows under 350,000 clones, no singletons; the ten largest hold more than 1%. Source material: CD4+ T cells sorted from a lymph node. These receptors came from a C3H/HeJ mouse with alopecia areata. This strain's MHC haplotype is H2-k.

A remark on this clone: These gene names are mouse names. The read stops 4 residues short of the end of the CDR3; the missing end is completed from the germline J gene. The same CDR3 can be traced to other DNA sequences in this sample. The V call is TRBV1, the J call TRBJ2-1; 11 positions agree with TRBD1. The CDR3 is 15 residues long. Germline V gene sequence: CDR1 NSQYPW, CDR2 LRSPGD (reference sequence). V was pared by 5 bases and J by 1 base, with 1 base of the junction left unmatched. CDR3 sequence: CTCSRDRGNYAEQFF. CDR3 DNA (partial): TGCACCTGCAGTAGGGACAGGGGGAACTATGCT.

Turning to this clone: Any gene name here is a mouse gene name. Read sequence stops 4 residues before the CDR3 end, and the germline J gene provides the missing end. This chain joins TRBV5 and TRBJ2-4, with D perhaps TRBD1 (5 bases). Trimming took 1 base from V and 0 from J, leaving 8 bases between them. Germline CDR1 is LGHNA and CDR2 is YNLKQL (reference sequence). The CDR3 loop spans 15 amino acids. CDR3 DNA, as far as it was read: TGTGCCAGCAGCCAAGGACAGACTAGTCAAAAC. Its protein product is CASSQGQTSQN. The CDR3 reads in full as CASSQGQTSQNTLYF.

Of note for this clone: Mouse gene names and germline throughout. The missing CDR3 end, 4 residues past where the read stops, is filled in from the germline J gene. The chain employs TRBV5 and TRBJ2-2; 8 nucleotides agree with TRBD1. Trimming cost V 3 bases and J 1 base; bases outside gene matches: 1. CDR3 length: 15 residues. The germline V gene has CDR1 LGHNA and CDR2 YNLKQL (reference sequence). The CDR3 loop is CASSHGQGNTGQLYF. The sequenced CDR3 bases are TGTGCCAGCAGCCACGGACAGGGAAACACCGGG.

Notes on this clone: Mouse gene names apply. The read ends 4 residues early relative to the CDR3; the germline J gene fills the gap. The genes are TRBV13-1 and TRBJ2-7, with 11 bases identical to TRBD2. Germline V gene sequence: CDR1 NSHNY, CDR2 SYGAGN. The CDR3 contains 16 residues. V trimming: 2 bases; J trimming: 0 bases; junction bases outside the gene matches: 4. The CDR3 bases that were read are TGTGCCAGCAGTGAACGGACTGGGGGGAGCTCCTAT. It is translated as CASSERTGGSSY. The whole CDR3 protein is CASSERTGGSSYEQYF.

To note about this clone: Mouse names are used for the genes. The missing CDR3 end, 4 residues past where the read stops, is filled in from the germline J gene. The chain links TRBV13-1 to TRBJ1-1; 7 bases are a match to TRBD1. The CDR3 spans 14 residues. Per germline, CDR1 NSHNY and CDR2 SYGAGN. CDR3 DNA, as far as it was read: TGTGCCAGCAGTGATGTCAGGGGGAAGACA. Protein product: CASSDVRGKT. The whole CDR3 region reads CASSDVRGKTEVFF.

Comment on this clone: Each gene name is a mouse one. The sequenced fragment ends 4 residues before the CDR3 boundary, so the rest is inferred from the germline J gene. This chain links TRBV19 with TRBJ2-1; the match to TRBD2 covers 14 bases. CDR1 is FNHDT and CDR2 is SITEND in the germline V gene (reference sequence). V lost 2 bases to trimming and J lost 3 bases; unmatched junction nucleotides: 4. The CDR3 is 17 amino acids. The CDR3 reads CASSMGLGGRSYAEQFF. The CDR3 bases that were read are TGTGCCAGCAGTATGGGACTGGGGGGGCGCTCCTATGCT.

This clone was counted ten times or more. Gene names denote mouse genes. The read falls 4 residues short of the CDR3 end, and the missing part is taken from the germline J gene. Other DNA sequences in this specimen translate into the identical CDR3. The chain employs TRBV5 and TRBJ2-1, with 7 bases lining up with TRBD2. V was clipped by 0 bases and J by 1 base; unmatched bases: 0. Germline values: CDR1 LGHNA, CDR2 YNLKQL (reference sequence). The CDR3 runs 15 residues. Partial CDR3 DNA: TGTGCCAGCAGCCAAGATGGGGGGAACTATGCT. This encodes CASSQDGGNYA. In full, the CDR3 reads CASSQDGGNYAEQFF.

This clone was detected a few times. All gene names here are mouse names. The read halts 4 residues ahead of the CDR3 end, with the missing end drawn from the germline J gene. The same CDR3 arises from other DNA sequences in this sample as well. The chain uses TRBV19 and TRBJ2-4; 10 positions match TRBD2. The CDR3 is 14 amino acids. Germline lookup yields CDR1 FNHDT and CDR2 SITEND (reference sequence). CDR3 protein: CASSPDWGENTLYF. The sequenced CDR3 bases are TGTGCCAGCAGTCCCGACTGGGGGGAAAAC.

In regard to this clone: Gene names follow the mouse nomenclature. CDR3 DNA (partial): TGTGCCAGCGGTTCACAGGGAGGCACCGGG. Translating gives CASGSQGGTG. The whole CDR3 sequence is CASGSQGGTGQLYF. The J gene is TRBJ2-2, the V gene TRBV13-2; D perhaps matches TRBD1 (6 bases). The missing CDR3 end, 4 residues past where the read stops, is filled in from the germline J gene. This CDR3 has 14 amino acids. Trimming took 4 bases from V and 4 from J, leaving 11 bases between them. CDR1 and CDR2 (germline): NNHNN, SYGAGS (reference sequence).

In regard to this clone: Genes here carry mouse names. Sequencing ends 4 residues short of the CDR3 end; the germline J gene provides the rest. The chain has TRBV2 and TRBJ2-2; no clear D gene. The germline gives CDR1 LGHNA, CDR2 YSYQKL. The V end lost 0 bases, the J end lost 2 bases, and 4 bases lay between the germline ends. CDR3 length equals 14 residues. The CDR3 region is CASSQDKNTGQLYF. The part of the CDR3 DNA that was read is TGTGCCAGCAGCCAAGACAAGAACACCGGG.

This clone was seen more than once but under ten times. The gene names given are mouse names. The read comes to an end 4 residues before the CDR3 does, leaving the germline J gene to fill in the end. The same CDR3 can be traced to other DNA sequences in this sample. The rearrangement links TRBV1 to TRBJ2-1; D is ambiguous. The CDR3 length is 12 residues. Germline V gene data show CDR1 as NSQYPW and CDR2 as LRSPGD (reference sequence). Trimming left V 1 base short and J 5 bases short, with 3 bases between. The CDR3 protein is CTCSAVDAEQFF. CDR3 DNA (partial): TGCACCTGCAGTGCAGTCGATGCT.

Concerning this clone: Germline and genes here are mouse. The read comes to an end 4 residues before the CDR3 does, leaving the germline J gene to fill in the end. This chain connects TRBV13-1 to TRBJ2-5; 7 bases are shared with TRBD1. Germline CDR1 reads NSHNY; CDR2 reads SYGAGN. The CDR3 has 13 amino acids. CDR3 amino acids: CASSDSGGDTQYF. CDR3 DNA (partial): TGTGCCAGCAGTGATTCAGGGGGAGAC.

A word on this clone: All gene names here are mouse names. The read is 4 residues too short to cover the CDR3 end, so that end is filled in from the germline J gene. The chain couples TRBV17 to TRBJ2-1, with D possibly TRBD1 on 7 matching bases. There are 15 residues in the CDR3. V shed 5 bases and J shed 3 bases, with 14 bases lying between them. CDR1 is MNHDT, CDR2 YYDKIL, per germline. CDR3 DNA (partial): TGTGCTAGCAGTCCAGACAGGGACTCCTATGCT. Amino acid sequence: CASSPDRDSYA. The complete CDR3 reads CASSPDRDSYAEQFF.

This clone occurred a few times. Gene names and germline refer to mouse. The read ends 4 residues before the CDR3 terminus; that terminus is restored from the germline J gene. The sample carries other DNA sequences with the same CDR3. V is TRBV19 and J is TRBJ2-1; TRBD1 is a possible D gene (6 bases). Germline V CDR1 and CDR2: FNHDT, SITEND (reference sequence). This CDR3 comprises 14 residues. Between the trimmed V and J ends, which lost 2 bases and 3 bases, there was a span of 9 bases. CDR3 protein: CASSIRTVYAEQFF. The CDR3 bases that were read are TGTGCCAGCAGTATTCGGACAGTCTATGCT. Full variable domain (outside the CDR3, taken from reference TRBV19 and TRBJ2-1): GGIITQTPKFLIGQEGQKLTLKCQQNFNHDTMYWYRQDSGKGLRLIYYSITENDLQKGDLSEGYDASREKKSSFSLTVTSAQKNEMAVFLCASSIRTVYAEQFFGPGTRLTVL.

Concerning this clone itself: Mouse gene names and germline throughout. Coverage ceases 4 residues before the CDR3 finishes, and the germline J gene fills in the end. This same CDR3 is encoded by further DNA sequences in the sample. The rearrangement links TRBV13-1 to TRBJ1-2; D is unclear. Per germline, CDR1 NSHNY and CDR2 SYGAGN. The V end was cut by 1 base, the J end by 0 bases, with 7 bases between. This CDR3 is 14 amino acids long. CDR3 bases read: TGTGCCAGCAGTGATCACCCAGCAAACTCC. Its translation is CASSDHPANS. The CDR3 in full is CASSDHPANSDYTF.

This clone has only a few counts. The gene names here belong to mouse. The read terminates 4 residues before the CDR3 end, so the remaining end is supplied by the germline J gene. The chain employs TRBV13-3 and TRBJ2-3, with a possible D match to TRBD2 (6 bases). This CDR3 region has 15 residues. V lost 1 base to trimming and J lost 1 base, with 10 bases between them. Looked up from germline, CDR1 is NNHDY and CDR2 is SYVADS. The sequenced part of the CDR3 DNA is TGTGCCAGCAGTGATTTGGGGGAGGGTGCAGAA. Protein: CASSDLGEGAE. Given in full, the CDR3 is CASSDLGEGAETLYF.

This clone was found a few times. Gene names denote mouse genes. Read sequence stops 4 residues before the CDR3 end, and the germline J gene provides the missing end. V gene TRBV19 combines with J gene TRBJ2-2; D might be TRBD1 (6 bases). Germline loops: CDR1 FNHDT, CDR2 SITEND (reference sequence). V lost 4 bases and J 4 bases, leaving 17 bases between the germline ends. The CDR3 is 16 amino acids. CDR3 in amino acids: CASSFNRVGTTGQLYF. The sequenced part of the CDR3 DNA is TGTGCCAGCAGTTTCAACAGGGTCGGTACCACCGGG.

This clone was observed at least ten times. Genes here carry mouse names. The observed sequence ends 4 residues before the CDR3 terminus, with the missing tail filled in from the germline J gene. The chain carries TRBV17 and TRBJ2-7; D may be TRBD1 (5 bases). The CDR3 has 13 amino acids. Looked up from germline, CDR1 is MNHDT and CDR2 is YYDKIL. The CDR3 here is CASSRGQPYEQYF. The sequenced part of the CDR3 DNA is TGTGCTAGCAGTAGAGGACAGCCATAT.

This clone was detected a few times. Germline and genes here are mouse. The CDR3 extends 4 residues past the end of the read, so its final part is completed from the germline J gene. The chain carries TRBV19 and TRBJ2-2, with D possibly TRBD2 on 7 matching bases. The V and J ends lost 5 bases and 2 bases respectively, with 13 bases between them. CDR3 length: 15 amino acids. Per the germline V gene, CDR1 is FNHDT and CDR2 is SITEND (reference sequence). CDR3 loop: CASRMGGSNTGQLYF. The part of the CDR3 DNA that was read is TGTGCCAGCAGAATGGGGGGCTCTAACACCGGG.

This clone was counted a few times. The germline and genes are mouse ones. Read data end 4 residues before the CDR3 end; the end is taken from the germline J gene. The chain recombines TRBV13-2 with TRBJ2-7; 9 bases fit TRBD2. The CDR3 contains 14 residues. J gave up 3 bases and V 0 bases, and 1 base lay outside the gene matches. Germline CDR1 and CDR2: NNHNN and SYGAGS (reference sequence). The covered CDR3 bases are TGTGCCAGCGGTGATGCTGGGGGGGTCTAT. This gives the protein CASGDAGGVY. The full CDR3 sequence reads CASGDAGGVYEQYF.

This clone was found a few times. Gene names follow the mouse nomenclature. The read comes to an end 4 residues before the CDR3 does, leaving the germline J gene to fill in the end. The rearrangement joins TRBV13-1 to TRBJ2-7; D call uncertain. V was shortened by 2 bases and J by 3 bases, with 6 bases between the two germline ends. Germline V CDR1 and CDR2: NSHNY, SYGAGN. CDR3 length: 12 residues. CDR3 DNA (partial): TGTGCCAGCAGTGAACACAGCTAT. Translating gives CASSEHSY. The full CDR3 sequence reads CASSEHSYEQYF.

The sample holds a few counts of this clone. Gene names denote mouse genes. Read sequence stops 4 residues before the CDR3 end, and the germline J gene provides the missing end. The same CDR3 also results from other DNA sequences found in this sample. The chain combines TRBV13-1 with TRBJ2-1; 9 bases are shared with TRBD2. The germline CDR1 and CDR2 sequences are NSHNY and SYGAGN. This CDR3 is built from 14 residues. After removal of 2 bases from V and 5 bases from J, the junction contained 2 bases not matched to a gene. The covered CDR3 bases are TGTGCCAGCAGTGACTGGGGGGGAGATGCT. Amino acids: CASSDWGGDA. The entire CDR3 reads CASSDWGGDAEQFF.

This clone was recorded a few times. These gene names are mouse names. The read halts 4 residues ahead of the CDR3 end, with the missing end drawn from the germline J gene. The chain links TRBV1 to TRBJ1-1, with D hard to call. There are 11 residues in the CDR3. CDR1 and CDR2 from the germline V gene are NSQYPW and LRSPGD (reference sequence). The part of the CDR3 DNA that was read is TGCACCTGCAGTGGCCCCAGA. Amino acids: CTCSGPR. The whole CDR3 sequence is CTCSGPREVFF. Full variable domain (missing parts from reference TRBV1 and TRBJ1-1): VTLLEQNPRWRLVPRGQAVNLRCILKNSQYPWMSWYQQDLQKQLQWLFTLRSPGDKEVKSLPGADYLATRVTDTELRLQVANMSQGRTLYCTCSGPREVFFGKGTRLTVV.